This entry is about one T cell receptor (beta chain). Original processing notes: In the immunoSEQ data, sequences were junction-only and lacked quality scores, so filtering differed. Libraries were prepared by immunoSEQ multiplex PCR; TCRdb keeps only in-frame clonotypes and omits some of them. D and trimming were read from the DNA, whereas the V and J calls and clone size are those reported in that table. The repertoire holds 730,000 or so clones, with around 72% as singletons. CDR3 length: 15 amino acids. Germline V gene data show CDR1 as SGHRS and CDR2 as YFSETQ. Trimming took off 0 bases at V and 2 bases at J, with 10 bases between the two ends. This entry is derived from a study of shared clonotypes between healthy human individuals.

Sequencing was done on a sample of memory CD4+ T cells sorted from blood. The subset here: CD45RA-negative fraction. The clonotype comes from a young woman in good health. The V and J genes are TRBV5-1 and TRBJ2-3; D might be TRBD2 (6 bases). The CDR3 DNA reads TGCGCCAGCAGCTTGGCGGGCGGGACCACAGATACGCAGTATTTT. Encoded protein: CASSLAGGTTDTQYF.